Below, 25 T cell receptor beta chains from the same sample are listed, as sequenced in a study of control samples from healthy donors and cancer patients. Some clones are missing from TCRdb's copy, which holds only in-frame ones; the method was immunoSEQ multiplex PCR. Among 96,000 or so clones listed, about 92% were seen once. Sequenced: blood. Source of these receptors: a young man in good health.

CDR3 in amino acids: CASSLTTGPRNTIYF. The CDR3 bases are TGTGCCAGCAGCTTGACGACAGGTCCTAGGAACACCATATATTTT. The chain has TRBV7-6 and TRBJ1-3, with D possibly TRBD1 on 6 matching bases. This CDR3 is 15 amino acids long. Trimming pared 3 bases from V and 7 bases from J, leaving 16 bases between. The germline gives CDR1 SGHVS, CDR2 FNYEAQ.

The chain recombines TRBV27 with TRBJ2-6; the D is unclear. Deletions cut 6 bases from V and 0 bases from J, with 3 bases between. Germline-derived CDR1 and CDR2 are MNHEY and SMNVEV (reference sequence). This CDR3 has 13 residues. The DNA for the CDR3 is TGTGCCAGCAGCCGCTCTGGGGCCAACGTCCTGACTTTC. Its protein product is CASSRSGANVLTF.

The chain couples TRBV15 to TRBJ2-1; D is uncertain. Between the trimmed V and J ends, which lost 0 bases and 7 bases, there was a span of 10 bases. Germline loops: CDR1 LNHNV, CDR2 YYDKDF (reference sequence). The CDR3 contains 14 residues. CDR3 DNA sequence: TGTGCCACCAGCAGAGATCAGGCCTCTAATGAGCAGTTCTTC. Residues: CATSRDQASNEQFF.

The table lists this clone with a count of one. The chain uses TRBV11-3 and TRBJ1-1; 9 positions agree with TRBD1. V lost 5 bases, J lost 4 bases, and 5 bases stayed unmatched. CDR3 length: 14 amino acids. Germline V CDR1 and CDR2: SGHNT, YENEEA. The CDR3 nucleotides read TGTGCCAGCAGCCGGGGACAGGGATCCACTGAAGCTTTCTTT. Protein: CASSRGQGSTEAFF.

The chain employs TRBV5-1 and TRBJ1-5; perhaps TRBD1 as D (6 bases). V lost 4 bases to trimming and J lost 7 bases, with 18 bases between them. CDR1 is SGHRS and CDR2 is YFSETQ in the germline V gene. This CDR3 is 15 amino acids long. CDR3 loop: CASSAEPTGTQPQHF. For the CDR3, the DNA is TGCGCCAGCAGCGCGGAGCCTACAGGGACACAGCCCCAGCATTTT.

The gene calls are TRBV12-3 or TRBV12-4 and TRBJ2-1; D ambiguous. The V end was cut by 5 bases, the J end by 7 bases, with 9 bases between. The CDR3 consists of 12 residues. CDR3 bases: TGTGCCAGCAGTCCCAATCTGAATGAGCAGTTCTTC. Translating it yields CASSPNLNEQFF.

The CDR3 spells CASSPRGLGNQPQHF. For the CDR3, the DNA is TGCGCCAGCAGCCCTAGGGGGTTGGGCAATCAGCCCCAGCATTTT. The V call is TRBV4-1, the J call TRBJ1-5, with TRBD1 as a possible D gene (6 bases). Germline V gene data show CDR1 as MGHRA and CDR2 as YSYEKL. CDR3 size: 15 residues. The V end was cut by 4 bases, the J end by 2 bases, with 12 bases between.

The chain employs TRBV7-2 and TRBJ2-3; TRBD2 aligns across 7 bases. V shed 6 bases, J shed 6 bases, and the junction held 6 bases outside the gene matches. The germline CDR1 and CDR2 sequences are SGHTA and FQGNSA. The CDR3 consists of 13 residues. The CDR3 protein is CASSQTSDDTQYF. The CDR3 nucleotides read TGTGCCAGCAGTCAAACTAGCGATGATACGCAGTATTTT.

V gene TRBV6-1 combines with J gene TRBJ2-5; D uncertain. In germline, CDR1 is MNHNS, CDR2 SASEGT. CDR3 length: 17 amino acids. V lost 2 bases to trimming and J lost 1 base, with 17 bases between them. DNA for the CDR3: TGTGCCAGCAGTGAATCGGTTGCCTTCCCCGCCCAAGAGACCCAGTACTTC. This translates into CASSESVAFPAQETQYF.

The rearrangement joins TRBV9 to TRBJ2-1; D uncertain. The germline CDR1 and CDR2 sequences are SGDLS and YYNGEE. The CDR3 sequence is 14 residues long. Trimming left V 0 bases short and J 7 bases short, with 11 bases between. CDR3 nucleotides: TGTGCCAGCAGCGTAGACCCCACACCAAATGAGCAGTTCTTC. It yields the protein CASSVDPTPNEQFF.

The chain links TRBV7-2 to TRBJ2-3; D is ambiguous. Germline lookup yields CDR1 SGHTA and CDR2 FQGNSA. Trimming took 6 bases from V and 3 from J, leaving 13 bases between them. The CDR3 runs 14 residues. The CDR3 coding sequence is TGTGCCAGCAGTACATCCTCGTTGACAGATACGCAGTATTTT. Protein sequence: CASSTSSLTDTQYF.

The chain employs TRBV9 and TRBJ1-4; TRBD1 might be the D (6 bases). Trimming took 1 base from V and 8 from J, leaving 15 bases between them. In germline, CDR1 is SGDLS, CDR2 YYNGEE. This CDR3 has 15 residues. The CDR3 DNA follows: TGTGCCAGCAGCGTAAGGGGGGAGGCGGACGAAAAACTGTTTTTT. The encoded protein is CASSVRGEADEKLFF.

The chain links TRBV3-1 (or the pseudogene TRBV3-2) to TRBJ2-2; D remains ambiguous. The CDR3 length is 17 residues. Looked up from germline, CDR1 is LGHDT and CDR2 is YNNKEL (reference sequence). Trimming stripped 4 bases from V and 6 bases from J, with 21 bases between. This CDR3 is CASSLEPRLVWAGELFF. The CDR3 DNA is TGTGCCAGCAGCCTAGAACCCCGACTTGTGTGGGCCGGGGAGCTGTTTTTT.

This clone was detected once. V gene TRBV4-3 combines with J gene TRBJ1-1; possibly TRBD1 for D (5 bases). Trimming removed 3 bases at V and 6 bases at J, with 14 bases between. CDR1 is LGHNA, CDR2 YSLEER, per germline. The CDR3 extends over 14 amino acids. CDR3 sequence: CASSQWRGEAEAFF. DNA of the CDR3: TGCGCCAGCAGCCAGTGGAGGGGAGAGGCTGAAGCTTTCTTT.

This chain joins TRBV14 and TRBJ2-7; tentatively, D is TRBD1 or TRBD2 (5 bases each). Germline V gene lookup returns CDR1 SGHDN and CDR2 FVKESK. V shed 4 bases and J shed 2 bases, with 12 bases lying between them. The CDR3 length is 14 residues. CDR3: CASSRGRSAYEQYF. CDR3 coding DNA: TGTGCCAGCAGCCGGGGACGGTCGGCCTACGAGCAGTACTTC.

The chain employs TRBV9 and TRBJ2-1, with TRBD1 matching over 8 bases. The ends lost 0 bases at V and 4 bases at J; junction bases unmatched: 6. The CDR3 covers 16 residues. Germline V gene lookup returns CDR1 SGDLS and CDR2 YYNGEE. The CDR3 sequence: CASSVVGGQAYNEQFF. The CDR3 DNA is TGTGCCAGCAGCGTAGTGGGGGGACAGGCATACAATGAGCAGTTCTTC.

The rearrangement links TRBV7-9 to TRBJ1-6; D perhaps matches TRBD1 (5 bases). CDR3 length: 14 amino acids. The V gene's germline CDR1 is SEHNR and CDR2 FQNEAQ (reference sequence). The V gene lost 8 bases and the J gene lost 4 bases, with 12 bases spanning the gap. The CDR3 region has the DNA TGTGCCAGCCAGACTACAGGTTATAATTCACCCCTCCACTTT. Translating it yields CASQTTGYNSPLHF.

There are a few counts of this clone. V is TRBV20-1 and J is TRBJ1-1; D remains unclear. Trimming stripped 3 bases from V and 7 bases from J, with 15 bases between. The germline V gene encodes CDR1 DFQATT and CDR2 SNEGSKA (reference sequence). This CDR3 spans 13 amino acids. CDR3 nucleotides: TGCAGTGCTAGTGGCCTTGGGGTTGGTGAAGCTTTCTTT. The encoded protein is CSASGLGVGEAFF.

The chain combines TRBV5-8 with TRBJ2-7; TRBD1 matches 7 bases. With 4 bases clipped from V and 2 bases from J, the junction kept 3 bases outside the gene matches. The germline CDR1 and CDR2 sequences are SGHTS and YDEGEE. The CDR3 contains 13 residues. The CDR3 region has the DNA TGTGCCAGCAGCCACGGACAGGCCTACGAGCAGTACTTC. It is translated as CASSHGQAYEQYF.

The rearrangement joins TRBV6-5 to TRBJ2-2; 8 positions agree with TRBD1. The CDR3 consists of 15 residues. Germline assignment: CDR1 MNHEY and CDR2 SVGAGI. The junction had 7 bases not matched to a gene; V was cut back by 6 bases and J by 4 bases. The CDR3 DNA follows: TGTGCCAGCAGGACCGGGACAGGACCCACCGGGGAGCTGTTTTTT. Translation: CASRTGTGPTGELFF.

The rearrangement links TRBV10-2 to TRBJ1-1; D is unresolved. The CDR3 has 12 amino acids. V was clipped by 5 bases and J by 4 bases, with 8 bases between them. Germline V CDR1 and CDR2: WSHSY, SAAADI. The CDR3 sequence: CASSWFGTEAFF. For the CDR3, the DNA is TGCGCCAGCAGTTGGTTTGGCACTGAAGCTTTCTTT.

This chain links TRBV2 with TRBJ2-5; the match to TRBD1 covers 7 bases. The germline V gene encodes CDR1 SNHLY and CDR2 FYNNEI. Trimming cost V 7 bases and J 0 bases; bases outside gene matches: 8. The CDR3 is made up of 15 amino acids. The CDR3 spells CASIKWDRDQETQYF. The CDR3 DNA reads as TGTGCCAGCATCAAATGGGACAGAGACCAAGAGACCCAGTACTTC.

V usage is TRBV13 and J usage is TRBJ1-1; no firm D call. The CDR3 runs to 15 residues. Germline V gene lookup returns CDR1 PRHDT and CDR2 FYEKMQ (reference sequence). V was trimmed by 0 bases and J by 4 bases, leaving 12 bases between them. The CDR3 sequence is CASSLGGRRGTEAFF. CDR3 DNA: TGTGCCAGCAGCTTAGGCGGGCGACGGGGCACTGAAGCTTTCTTT. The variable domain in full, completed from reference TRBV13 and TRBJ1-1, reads AAGVIQSPRHLIKEKRETATLKCYPIPRHDTVYWYQQGPGQDPQFLISFYEKMQSDKGSIPDRFSAQQFSDYHSELNMSSLELGDSALYFCASSLGGRRGTEAFFGQGTRLTVV.

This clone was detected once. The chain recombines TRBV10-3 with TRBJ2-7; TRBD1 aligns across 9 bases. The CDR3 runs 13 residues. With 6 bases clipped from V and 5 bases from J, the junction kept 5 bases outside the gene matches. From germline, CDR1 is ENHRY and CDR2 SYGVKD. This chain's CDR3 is CAIRETGGDEQYF. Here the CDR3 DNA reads TGTGCCATCAGGGAGACAGGGGGGGACGAGCAGTACTTC.

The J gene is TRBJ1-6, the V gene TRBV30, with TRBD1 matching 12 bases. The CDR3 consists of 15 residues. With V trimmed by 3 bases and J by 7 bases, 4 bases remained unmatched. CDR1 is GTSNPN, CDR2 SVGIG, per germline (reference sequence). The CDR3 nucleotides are TGTGCCTGGAGGGGACAGGGGGCGGGAAATTCACCCCTCCACTTT. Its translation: CAWRGQGAGNSPLHF. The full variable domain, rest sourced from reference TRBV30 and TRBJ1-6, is SQTIHQWPATLVQPVGSPLSLECTVEGTSNPNLYWYRQAAGRGLQLLFYSVGIGQISSEVPQNLSASRPQDRQFILSSKKLLLSDSGFYLCAWRGQGAGNSPLHFGNGTRLTVT.